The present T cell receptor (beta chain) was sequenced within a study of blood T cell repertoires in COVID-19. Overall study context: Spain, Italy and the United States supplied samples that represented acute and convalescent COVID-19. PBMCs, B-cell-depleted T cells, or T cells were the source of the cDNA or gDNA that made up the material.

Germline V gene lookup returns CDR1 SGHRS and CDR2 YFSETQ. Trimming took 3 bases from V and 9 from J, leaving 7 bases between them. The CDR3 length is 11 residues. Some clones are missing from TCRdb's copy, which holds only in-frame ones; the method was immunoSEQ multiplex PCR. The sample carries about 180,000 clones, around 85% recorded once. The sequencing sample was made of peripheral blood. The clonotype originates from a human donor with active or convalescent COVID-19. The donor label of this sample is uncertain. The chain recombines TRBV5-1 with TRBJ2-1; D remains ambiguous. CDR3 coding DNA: TGCGCCAGCAGCTCCTCTCGTGAGCAGTTCTTC. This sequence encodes CASSSSREQFF.